These 13 T cell receptor beta chains were sequenced from one sample in a study of cytomegalovirus exposure and HLA in healthy donors. The PCR contained 60 Vbeta and 13 Jbeta primers. Profiled with immunoSEQ multiplex PCR; TCRdb holds only in-frame clones, not every one. The table records 150,000 or so clones, over 65% of them present only once. Sequencing was carried out using PBMCs. The receptors were sampled from a man aged 40-49 years in good health and CMV-seropositive.

V usage is TRBV7-2 and J usage is TRBJ2-5; D perhaps matches TRBD1 (5 bases). The CDR3 contains 14 residues. The ends were cut back, 4 bases at V and 1 base at J, with 10 bases in the middle. In germline, CDR1 is SGHTA, CDR2 FQGNSA. The chain's CDR3 is CASSSRQLQETQYF. In nucleotides, the CDR3 is TGTGCCAGCAGCTCCAGACAGCTCCAAGAGACCCAGTACTTC.

The V gene is TRBV14, the J gene TRBJ1-2, with no clear D. This CDR3 region has 15 residues. Trimming took off 4 bases at V and 3 bases at J, with 15 bases between the two ends. Per germline, CDR1 SGHDN and CDR2 FVKESK. The CDR3 here is CASSLRSGTDYGYTF. CDR3 DNA: TGTGCCAGCAGCCTCCGATCGGGAACTGACTATGGCTACACCTTC. The variable domain in full, completed from reference TRBV14 and TRBJ1-2, reads EAGVTQFPSHSVIEKGQTVTLRCDPISGHDNLYWYRRVMGKEIKFLLHFVKESKQDESGMPNNRFLAERTGGTYSTLKVQPAELEDSGVYFCASSLRSGTDYGYTFGSGTRLTVV.

The genes are TRBV30 and TRBJ1-1; TRBD1 matches 7 bases. The CDR3 spans 12 residues. CDR1 and CDR2 from the germline V gene are GTSNPN and SVGIG (reference sequence). Germline trimming cut 8 bases from V and 1 base from J; bases unmatched to any gene: 4. In DNA form, the CDR3 reads TGTGCCGGACACAGGGGGAACACTGAAGCTTTCTTT. Translated, it gives CAGHRGNTEAFF.

CDR3 DNA: TGTGCCACTTCCCGGGAGGGACTAGCGGGAGATGAGCAGTTCTTC. Amino acid sequence: CATSREGLAGDEQFF. The chain links TRBV19 to TRBJ2-1; 14 bases line up with TRBD2. The V gene's germline CDR1 is LNHDA and CDR2 SQIVND (reference sequence). The CDR3 extends over 15 amino acids. Unmatched junction bases numbered 10, after V lost 10 bases and J lost 8 bases. The whole variable domain, filled in from reference TRBV19 and TRBJ2-1, reads DGGITQSPKYLFRKEGQNVTLSCEQNLNHDAMYWYRQDPGQGLRLIYYSQIVNDFQKGDIAEGYSVSREKKESFPLTVTSAQKNPTAFYLCATSREGLAGDEQFFGPGTRLTVL.

The sample holds one count of this clone. The chain employs TRBV2 and TRBJ2-5; D is possibly TRBD1 (6 bases). Germline values: CDR1 SNHLY, CDR2 FYNNEI. The CDR3 is 12 residues long. Trimming removed 9 bases from V and 0 bases from J, with 8 bases in between. CDR3 in DNA: TGTGCCAGTCAGGGGTACCAAGAGACCCAGTACTTC. It translates to CASQGYQETQYF. The full variable domain, rest sourced from reference TRBV2 and TRBJ2-5, is EPEVTQTPSHQVTQMGQEVILRCVPISNHLYFYWYRQILGQKVEFLVSFYNNEISEKSEIFDDQFSVERPDGSNFTLKIRSTKLEDSAMYFCASQGYQETQYFGPGTRLLVL.

Only a few counts were recorded for this clone. This chain links TRBV27 with TRBJ2-7; 7 bases align to TRBD2. The CDR3 totals 16 residues. CDR1 MNHEY and CDR2 SMNVEV come from the germline V gene (reference sequence). With 5 bases clipped from V and 1 base from J, the junction kept 11 bases outside the gene matches. The DNA of the CDR3 is TGTGCCAGCAGTCCCGCCTGGGCGGGAGAGTCCTACGAGCAGTACTTC. As protein: CASSPAWAGESYEQYF.

This clone was counted a few times. V and J are TRBV27 and TRBJ2-6, with 8 bases matching TRBD1. Germline V gives CDR1 MNHEY, CDR2 SMNVEV (reference sequence). The CDR3 runs to 20 residues. The V and J ends lost 6 bases and 4 bases, in that order; junction bases with no gene match: 20. The CDR3 loop reads CASRPFPGQGLLGGANVLTF. The CDR3 DNA reads as TGTGCCAGCAGGCCTTTCCCCGGACAGGGACTTTTGGGAGGGGCCAACGTCCTGACTTTC.

With respect to this clone: A junction end diverges from the germline sequence, so it may reflect a read error. The chain couples TRBV7-9 to TRBJ1-1; 7 nucleotides match TRBD1. Germline values: CDR1 SEHNR, CDR2 FQNEAQ (reference sequence). The CDR3 contains 13 residues. The CDR3 DNA follows: TGTTCCAGCAGCTTAGCGACAGGGTTTGAAGCTTTCTTT. It codes for CSSSLATGFEAFF.

The V and J genes are TRBV6-1 and TRBJ2-1; D perhaps matches TRBD1 (5 bases). V was cut by 10 bases and J by 0 bases, with 16 bases left in between. Germline assignment: CDR1 MNHNS and CDR2 SASEGT. This CDR3 is 15 amino acids long. The CDR3 DNA reads as TGTGCCACCGGTCAGGGCGGAAGCTCCTACAATGAGCAGTTCTTC. Translation gives CATGQGGSSYNEQFF.

The chain recombines TRBV19 with TRBJ2-1; 10 bases match TRBD2. This CDR3 has 14 residues. Germline CDR1 LNHDA, CDR2 SQIVND (reference sequence). V lost 6 bases to trimming and J lost 7 bases; unmatched junction nucleotides: 6. This chain's CDR3 is CASSPGLARNEQFF. Here the CDR3 DNA reads TGTGCCAGTAGCCCGGGACTAGCGCGGAATGAGCAGTTCTTC.

The chain carries TRBV4-3 and TRBJ2-1; TRBD2 aligns across 8 bases. V was clipped by 4 bases and J by 6 bases; unmatched bases: 8. Germline V gene data show CDR1 as LGHNA and CDR2 as YSLEER. The length of the CDR3 is 15 residues. CDR3: CASSLRLAGFNEQFF. CDR3 DNA: TGCGCCAGCAGCCTTAGATTAGCGGGATTCAATGAGCAGTTCTTC.

The rearrangement joins TRBV5-4 to TRBJ1-3; D remains ambiguous. This CDR3 region has 14 residues. Germline V gene data show CDR1 as SGHNT and CDR2 as YYREEE (reference sequence). Trimming stripped 3 bases from V and 0 bases from J, with 7 bases between. CDR3 region: CASSSTYSGNTIYF. The DNA for the CDR3 is TGTGCCAGCAGCTCAACCTACTCTGGAAACACCATATATTTT. Complete variable domain (other parts from reference TRBV5-4 and TRBJ1-3): ETGVTQSPTHLIKTRGQQVTLRCSSQSGHNTVSWYQQALGQGPQFIFQYYREEENGRGNFPPRFSGLQFPNYSSELNVNALELDDSALYLCASSSTYSGNTIYFGEGSWLTVV.

The chain joins TRBV18 to TRBJ2-7; TRBD1 might be the D (5 bases). The CDR3 has 13 amino acids. V dropped 3 bases and J dropped 3 bases, with 9 bases sitting between them. CDR1 KGHSH and CDR2 LQKENI come from the germline V gene. CDR3: CASSPLTDYEQYF. CDR3 DNA sequence: TGTGCCAGCTCACCCCTGACAGACTACGAGCAGTACTTC.